Included here is one TCR beta chain sequence, with context. What this receptor recognizes is not known. No much larger clonotype is one base removed from it; base qualities were not supplied. The immunoSEQ hsTCRB assay version 4 in survey mode was used to sequence TCRbeta repertoires from genomic DNA. Genomic DNA was diluted to roughly 10 ng/uL, and up to roughly 1 ug per sample was used for TCRbeta sequencing. The source study handled its data this way. TCRbeta data were analyzed in ImmunoSeq Analyzer 3.0, with diversity computed on productive nucleotide rearrangements. Lower-bound TCR diversity was estimated with the improved Chao index, and clonality with the Gini coefficient using the Immunarch R package. Nucleotide rearrangements that differed but encoded the same CDR3beta amino acid sequence were counted as separate clonotypes. Differential abundance analysis identified TCRbeta sequences significantly enriched in antigen-responding cells relative to anti-CD3/anti-CD28-activated cells. GLIPH2 clustered TCRs by predicted peptide-MHC specificity, both within individual participants and across merged participant data sets. The immuneACCESS repertoire file appears here via TCRdb, limited to in-frame rearrangements. These files lack a portion of the clones; in checked studies, under half of the deficit traces to unresolved V genes, and the cause of the others is not known. V and J calls and clone size are as listed in that table; D and trimming were resolved from the DNA. The sample records around 47,000 clones, roughly 90% of which are singletons. About 2% of the sample belongs to the ten largest clones.

The entry originates in a study of persistence of HIV-infected CD4 T cells (dated by TCRdb to the early 2020s). With regard to the full study: Suppressive ART had been received by participants for a median of roughly 8 years. Apart from a couple of participants who underwent leukapheresis at a single time point, peripheral blood samples of up to roughly 180 mL were collected from participants at multiple time points. Anti-CD3/anti-CD28 stimulation activated a higher proportion of cells, with a lower memory fraction, than antigen stimulation. CMV- and HIV-1 Gag-responding CD4+ T cells were isolated from ART-treated individuals so that antigen-driven clonal expansion of HIV-1-infected cells could be examined. The clonality of all cells in each sorted population was measured by TCRbeta sequencing, and the clonality of infected cells was measured by proviral sequencing. In the cross-participant TCR cluster analysis, roughly 8 participants were included for CMV and about 7 participants were included for Gag.

The treatment or condition label here, explained by the study, means: suppressive antiretroviral therapy. Cells were stimulated with anti-CD3/anti-CD28 magnetic beads as a nonspecific positive control representing the CD4+ T cell repertoire. Responding CD4+ T cells were sorted by upregulation of both CD40 ligand and CD69. Participants were HIV-1-infected adults who started suppressive ART during chronic infection. Participants had undetectable plasma HIV-1 RNA below 50 copies/mL for at least 4 years. To be included, participants needed a CD4+ T cell count above 400 cells/uL and a positive CMV serology. Before stimulation, PBMCs were isolated using density centrifugation and then depleted of CD8+ T cells. For about 20 hours, CD8-depleted PBMCs were stimulated with anti-CD28/CD49d costimulation, a CD40-blocking antibody, and enfuvirtide, which was added to prevent new infections. Cell sorting was done on a Beckman Coulter MoFlo Legacy or XDP sorter, and dead cells were excluded with propidium iodide. The QIAamp DNA Mini Kit was used for genomic DNA extraction from samples above one million cells, and the Quick-DNA Microprep Kit was used otherwise.

Results and caveats for the whole study, not just this receptor: Restriction of bulk TCR analyses to the rare CMV-responding cells that actually carried HIV-1 proviruses was not possible. The study involved few individuals and tested only a limited range of antigens. Within the same sorted populations, how oligoclonal the TCRs were correlated with how oligoclonal the proviruses were. Degenerate expanded CDR3beta sequences were enriched in antigen-responding cells, suggesting convergent selection of CD4+ responses to CMV and Gag. TCRbeta richness in CMV- and Gag-responding cells was significantly lower than in anti-CD3/anti-CD28-responding cells; CMV-responding cells had higher oligoclonality than CD3/CD28-stimulated and Gag-responding cells.

Relative to germline, V is missing 5 bases and J is missing 4 bases, with 6 bases of the junction outside any gene match. CDR1 SGHNT and CDR2 YENEEA were looked up in the germline V gene. The CDR3 sequence holds 16 residues, the cysteine and phenylalanine included. Only the CDR3 part of the read is kept: 48 bases, read in frame from the first base. The sequence links TRBV11-3 to TRBJ2-2, and 11 junction bases match TRBD2. The material was CD4+ T cells sorted from PBMCs after 18-hour stimulation, obtained from a patient who received antiretroviral therapy. This specimen's cell subset or site label, per the study, means: CD40L+CD69+ CD4 T cells responding to anti-CD3/anti-CD28 beads, representing the overall repertoire. The sequence came from an adult man with HIV who was CMV-seropositive. The CDR3 region has the sequence CASSPLAGGITGELFF. The DNA reads as follows: TGTGCCAGCAGCCCCCTAGCGGGGGGAATCACCGGGGAGCTGTTTTTT.